The next 5 T cell receptor beta chains were all read from a single sample in a study of cytomegalovirus exposure and HLA in healthy donors. TCRdb keeps only in-frame clones here, not all; method: immunoSEQ multiplex PCR. The table records 55,000 to 80,000 clones, 95% of them present only once. Sequenced sample: PBMCs. Receptor source: a woman aged 18-29 years in good health and CMV-seropositive.

The J gene is TRBJ1-1, the V gene TRBV27; TRBD1 aligns across 9 bases. The CDR3 sequence is 14 residues long. CDR1 is MNHEY and CDR2 is SMNVEV in the germline V gene (reference sequence). Losses at the gene ends were 6 bases for V and 2 bases for J; bases not matched to a gene: 4. The chain's CDR3 is CASRQGALNTEAFF. The CDR3 coding sequence is TGTGCCAGCAGACAGGGGGCGTTAAACACTGAAGCTTTCTTT.

V and J are TRBV28 and TRBJ2-5, with 8 bases lining up with TRBD2. The V segment lost 6 bases and the J segment 1 base; nucleotides outside the gene matches: 7. The CDR3 is 15 amino acids. Germline V lookup: CDR1 MDHEN, CDR2 SYDVKM. The CDR3 DNA follows: TGTGCCAGCAGCTCCGTGCGGGGGGCCCAAGAGACCCAGTACTTC. Translation: CASSSVRGAQETQYF.

The V call is TRBV28, the J call TRBJ2-7, with D perhaps TRBD1 (6 bases). The CDR3 covers 16 residues. The germline gives CDR1 MDHEN, CDR2 SYDVKM. The germline V and J ends were trimmed by 2 bases and 0 bases, with 14 bases remaining between them. CDR3 sequence (DNA): TGTGCCAGCAGTTTAGTGGGGGCACCCAGCTCCTACGAGCAGTACTTC. Protein: CASSLVGAPSSYEQYF. The variable domain in full, with the rest retrieved from reference TRBV28 and TRBJ2-7, is DVKVTQSSRYLVKRTGEKVFLECVQDMDHENMFWYRQDPGLGLRLIYFSYDVKMKEKGDIPEGYSVSREKKERFSLILESASTNQTSMYLCASSLVGAPSSYEQYFGPGTRLTVT.

CDR3 region: CASSFPNIPTGDTEAFF. The CDR3 nucleotides read TGTGCCAGCAGCTTCCCCAATATACCGACAGGGGACACTGAAGCTTTCTTT. The chain has TRBV7-9 and TRBJ1-1; 8 positions match TRBD1. Losses at the gene ends were 3 bases for V and 3 bases for J; bases not matched to a gene: 12. CDR1 and CDR2 (germline): SEHNR, FQNEAQ (reference sequence). CDR3 size: 17 residues.

The chain joins TRBV7-9 to TRBJ2-7, with unresolved D. This CDR3 region has 15 residues. Per germline, CDR1 SEHNR and CDR2 FQNEAQ (reference sequence). The V and J ends lost 1 base and 2 bases respectively, with 12 bases between them. The CDR3 sequence: CASSLVVTTTYEQYF. As DNA, the CDR3 is TGTGCCAGCAGCTTAGTAGTGACAACAACCTACGAGCAGTACTTC. The variable domain in full, with the rest retrieved from reference TRBV7-9 and TRBJ2-7, is DTGVSQNPRHKITKRGQNVTFRCDPISEHNRLYWYRQTLGQGPEFLTYFQNEAQLEKSRLLSDRFSAERPKGSFSTLEIQRTEQGDSAMYLCASSLVVTTTYEQYFGPGTRLTVT.